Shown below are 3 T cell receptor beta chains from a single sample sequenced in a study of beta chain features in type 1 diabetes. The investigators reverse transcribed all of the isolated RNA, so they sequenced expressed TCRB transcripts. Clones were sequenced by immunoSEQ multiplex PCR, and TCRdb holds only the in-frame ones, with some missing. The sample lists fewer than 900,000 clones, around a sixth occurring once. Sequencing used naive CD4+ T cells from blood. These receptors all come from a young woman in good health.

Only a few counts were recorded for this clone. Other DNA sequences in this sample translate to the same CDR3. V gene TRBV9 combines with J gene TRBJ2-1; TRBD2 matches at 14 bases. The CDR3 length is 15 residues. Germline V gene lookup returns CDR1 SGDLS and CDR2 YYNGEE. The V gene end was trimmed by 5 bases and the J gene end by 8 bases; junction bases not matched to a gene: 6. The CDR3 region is CASRRLGLAGDEQFF. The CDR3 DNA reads TGTGCCAGCAGGAGATTGGGACTAGCGGGAGATGAGCAGTTCTTC.

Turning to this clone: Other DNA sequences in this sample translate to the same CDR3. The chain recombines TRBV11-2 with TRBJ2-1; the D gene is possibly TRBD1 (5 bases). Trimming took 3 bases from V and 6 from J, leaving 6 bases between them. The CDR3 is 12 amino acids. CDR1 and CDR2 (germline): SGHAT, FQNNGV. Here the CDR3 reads CASSFQGNEQFF. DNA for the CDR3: TGTGCCAGCAGCTTTCAGGGCAATGAGCAGTTCTTC.

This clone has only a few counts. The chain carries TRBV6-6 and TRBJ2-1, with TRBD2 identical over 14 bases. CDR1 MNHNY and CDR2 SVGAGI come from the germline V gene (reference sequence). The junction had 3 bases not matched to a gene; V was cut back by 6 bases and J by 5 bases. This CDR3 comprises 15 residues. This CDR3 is CASRTGLAGDNEQFF. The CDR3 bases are TGTGCCAGCAGGACGGGACTAGCGGGAGACAATGAGCAGTTCTTC.